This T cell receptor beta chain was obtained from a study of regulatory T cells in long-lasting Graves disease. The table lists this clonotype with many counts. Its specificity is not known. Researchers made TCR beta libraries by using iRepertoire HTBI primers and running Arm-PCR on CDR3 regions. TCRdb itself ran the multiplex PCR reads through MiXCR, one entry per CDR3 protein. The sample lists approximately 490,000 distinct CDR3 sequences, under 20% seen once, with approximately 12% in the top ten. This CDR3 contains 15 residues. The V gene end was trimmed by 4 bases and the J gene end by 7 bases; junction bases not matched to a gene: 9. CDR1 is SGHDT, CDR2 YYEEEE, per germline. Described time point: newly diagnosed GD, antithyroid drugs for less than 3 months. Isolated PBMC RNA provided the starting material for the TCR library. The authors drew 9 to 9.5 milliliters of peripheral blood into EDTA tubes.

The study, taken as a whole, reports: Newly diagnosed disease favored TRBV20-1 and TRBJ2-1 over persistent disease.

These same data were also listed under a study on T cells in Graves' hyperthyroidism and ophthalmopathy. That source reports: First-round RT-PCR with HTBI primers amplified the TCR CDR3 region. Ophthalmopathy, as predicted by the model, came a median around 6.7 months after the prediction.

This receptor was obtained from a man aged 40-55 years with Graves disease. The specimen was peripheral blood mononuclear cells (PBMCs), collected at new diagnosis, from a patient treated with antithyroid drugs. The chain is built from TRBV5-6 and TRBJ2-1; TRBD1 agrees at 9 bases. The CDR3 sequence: CASSTVDRGKNEQFF. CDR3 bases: TGTGCCAGCAGCACGGTAGACAGGGGGAAGAATGAGCAGTTCTTC.